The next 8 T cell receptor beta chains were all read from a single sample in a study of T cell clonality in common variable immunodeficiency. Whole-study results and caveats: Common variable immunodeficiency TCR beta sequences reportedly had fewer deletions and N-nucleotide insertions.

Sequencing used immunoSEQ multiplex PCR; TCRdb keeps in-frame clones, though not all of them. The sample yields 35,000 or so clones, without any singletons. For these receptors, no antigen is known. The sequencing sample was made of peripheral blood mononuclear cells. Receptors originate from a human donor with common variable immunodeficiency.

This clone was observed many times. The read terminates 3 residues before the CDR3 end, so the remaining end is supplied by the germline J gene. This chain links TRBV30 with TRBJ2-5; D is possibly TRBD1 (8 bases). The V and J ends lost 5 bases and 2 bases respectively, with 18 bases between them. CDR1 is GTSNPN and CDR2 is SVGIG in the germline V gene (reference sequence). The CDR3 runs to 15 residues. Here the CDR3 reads CAWGTGGGVQETQYF. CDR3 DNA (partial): TGTGCCTGGGGGACAGGCGGGGGAGTTCAAGAGACC.

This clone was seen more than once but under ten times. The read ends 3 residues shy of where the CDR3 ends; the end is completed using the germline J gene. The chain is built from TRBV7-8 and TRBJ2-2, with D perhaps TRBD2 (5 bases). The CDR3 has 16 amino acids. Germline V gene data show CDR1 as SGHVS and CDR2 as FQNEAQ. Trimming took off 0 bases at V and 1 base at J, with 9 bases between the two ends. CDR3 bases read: TGTGCCAGCAGCTTAGCGCAAGAGGGGAACACCGGGGAG. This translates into CASSLAQEGNTGE. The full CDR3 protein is CASSLAQEGNTGELFF.

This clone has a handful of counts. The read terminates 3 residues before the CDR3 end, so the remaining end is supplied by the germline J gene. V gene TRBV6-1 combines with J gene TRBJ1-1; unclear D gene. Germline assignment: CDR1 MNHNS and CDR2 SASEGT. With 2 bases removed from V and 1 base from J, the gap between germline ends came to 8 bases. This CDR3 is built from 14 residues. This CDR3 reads CASSELEGNTEAFF. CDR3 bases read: TGTGCCAGCAGTGAACTAGAAGGGAACACTGAA.

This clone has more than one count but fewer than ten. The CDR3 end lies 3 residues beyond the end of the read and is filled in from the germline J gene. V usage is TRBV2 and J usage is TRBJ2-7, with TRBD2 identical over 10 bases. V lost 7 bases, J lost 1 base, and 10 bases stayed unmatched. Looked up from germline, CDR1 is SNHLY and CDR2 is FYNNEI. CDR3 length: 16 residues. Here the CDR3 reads CASIRVGTSVSYEQYF. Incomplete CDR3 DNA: TGTGCCAGCATTCGGGTGGGGACTAGCGTTTCCTACGAG.

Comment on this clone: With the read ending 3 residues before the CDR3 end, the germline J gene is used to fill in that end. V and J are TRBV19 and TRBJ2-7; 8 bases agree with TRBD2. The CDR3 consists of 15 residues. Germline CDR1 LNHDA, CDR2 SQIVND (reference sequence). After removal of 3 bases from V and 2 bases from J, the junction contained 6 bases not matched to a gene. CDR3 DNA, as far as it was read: TGTGCCAGTAGTATTCCGGGACTAGGGGCCTACGAG. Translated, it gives CASSIPGLGAYE. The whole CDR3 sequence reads CASSIPGLGAYEQYF.

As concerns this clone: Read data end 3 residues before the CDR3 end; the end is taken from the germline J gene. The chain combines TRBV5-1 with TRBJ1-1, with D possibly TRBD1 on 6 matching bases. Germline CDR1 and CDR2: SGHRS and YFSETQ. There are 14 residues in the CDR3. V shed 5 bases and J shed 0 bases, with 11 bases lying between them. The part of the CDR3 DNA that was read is TGCGCCAGCAGGGCAGGGGATTTGAACACTGAA. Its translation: CASRAGDLNTE. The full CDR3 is CASRAGDLNTEAFF.

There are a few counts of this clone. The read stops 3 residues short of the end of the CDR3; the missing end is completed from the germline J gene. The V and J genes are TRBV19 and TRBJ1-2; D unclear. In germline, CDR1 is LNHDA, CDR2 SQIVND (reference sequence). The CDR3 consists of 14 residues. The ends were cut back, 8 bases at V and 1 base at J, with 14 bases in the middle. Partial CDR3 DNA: TGTGCCAGTCATGTCGGCGGTTATAACTATGGC. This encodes CASHVGGYNYG. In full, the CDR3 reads CASHVGGYNYGYTF.

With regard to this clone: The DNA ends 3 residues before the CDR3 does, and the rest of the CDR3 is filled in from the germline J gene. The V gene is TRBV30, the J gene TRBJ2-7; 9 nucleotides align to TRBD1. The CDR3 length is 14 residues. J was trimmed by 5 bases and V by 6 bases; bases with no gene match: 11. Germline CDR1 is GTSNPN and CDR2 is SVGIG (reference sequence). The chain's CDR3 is CACSTGTGFHEQYF. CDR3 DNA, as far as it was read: TGTGCCTGTAGCACCGGGACAGGGTTCCACGAG.